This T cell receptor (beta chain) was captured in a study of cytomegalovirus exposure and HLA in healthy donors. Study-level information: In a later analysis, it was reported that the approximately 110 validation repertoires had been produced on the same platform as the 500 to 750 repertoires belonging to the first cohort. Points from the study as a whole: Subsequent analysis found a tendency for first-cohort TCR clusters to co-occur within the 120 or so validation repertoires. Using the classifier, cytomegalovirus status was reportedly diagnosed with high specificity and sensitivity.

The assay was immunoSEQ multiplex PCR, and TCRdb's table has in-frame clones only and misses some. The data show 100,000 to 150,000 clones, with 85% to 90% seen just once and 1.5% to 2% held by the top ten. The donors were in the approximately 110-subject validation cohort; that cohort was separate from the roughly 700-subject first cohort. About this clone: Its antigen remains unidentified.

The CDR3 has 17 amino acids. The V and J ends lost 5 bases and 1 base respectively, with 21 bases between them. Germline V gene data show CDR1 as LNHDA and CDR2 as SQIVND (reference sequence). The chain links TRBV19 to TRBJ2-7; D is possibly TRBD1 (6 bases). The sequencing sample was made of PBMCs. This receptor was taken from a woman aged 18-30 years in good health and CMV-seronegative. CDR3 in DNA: TGTGCCAGTAGTGAAAGGACAGCAGCAATCTATTCCTACGAGCAGTACTTC. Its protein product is CASSERTAAIYSYEQYF. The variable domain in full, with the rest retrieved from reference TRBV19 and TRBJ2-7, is DGGITQSPKYLFRKEGQNVTLSCEQNLNHDAMYWYRQDPGQGLRLIYYSQIVNDFQKGDIAEGYSVSREKKESFPLTVTSAQKNPTAFYLCASSERTAAIYSYEQYFGPGTRLTVT.